A single sample gave rise to the 2 T cell receptor beta chains below, sequenced in a study of naive and memory T cell subsets. Two oligonucleotides, mixed equimolar, formed the beta constant-region primer covering TRBC1 and TRBC2. Ligated cDNA was amplified by four rounds of PCR with nested alpha and beta constant-region primers and SP2. TCRdb itself ran the UMI-ligation and nested PCR reads through MiXCR, one entry per CDR3 protein. The sample has 80,000 to 95,000 distinct CDR3 sequences, about 10% seen once; the top ten hold 1.2%. The sample comprised naive CD8+ T cells from blood. Every receptor here comes from a human donor in good health.

There are a few counts of this clonotype. V and J are TRBV7-6 and TRBJ1-1; TRBD1 might be the D (6 bases). Germline V CDR1 and CDR2: SGHVS, FNYEAQ. Trimming took 6 bases from V and 3 from J, leaving 14 bases between them. The CDR3 spans 14 residues. CDR3 protein: CASSLRGGDTEAFF. In nucleotides, the CDR3 is TGTGCCAGCAGTCTTAGAGGGGGGGACACTGAAGCTTTCTTT.

This clonotype was counted only a few times. The rearrangement links TRBV6-4 to TRBJ1-2; D possibly corresponds to TRBD1 (5 bases). The length of the CDR3 is 15 residues. CDR1 is MRHNA and CDR2 is SNTAGT in the germline V gene. The V gene lost 6 bases and the J gene lost 7 bases, with 21 bases spanning the gap. CDR3 residues: CASSPSTFGASGYTF. The CDR3 coding sequence is TGTGCCAGCAGCCCCTCGACCTTCGGGGCCTCTGGCTACACCTTC.